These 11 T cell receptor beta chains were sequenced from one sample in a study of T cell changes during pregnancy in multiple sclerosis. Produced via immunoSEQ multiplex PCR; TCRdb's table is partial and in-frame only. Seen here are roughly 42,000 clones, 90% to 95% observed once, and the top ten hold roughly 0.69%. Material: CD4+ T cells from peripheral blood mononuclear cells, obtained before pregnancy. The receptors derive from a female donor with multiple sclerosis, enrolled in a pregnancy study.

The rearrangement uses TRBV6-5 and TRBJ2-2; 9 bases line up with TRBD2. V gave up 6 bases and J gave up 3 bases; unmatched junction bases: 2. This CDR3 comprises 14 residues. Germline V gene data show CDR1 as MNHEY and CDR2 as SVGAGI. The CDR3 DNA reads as TGTGCCAGCAGAACTAGCGGGCACACCGGGGAGCTGTTTTTT. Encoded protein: CASRTSGHTGELFF.

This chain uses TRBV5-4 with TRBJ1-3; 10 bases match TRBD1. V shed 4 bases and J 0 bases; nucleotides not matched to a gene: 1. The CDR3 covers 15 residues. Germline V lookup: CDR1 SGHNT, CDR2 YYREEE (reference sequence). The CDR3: CASSDRGPSGNTIYF. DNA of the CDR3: TGTGCCAGCAGCGACAGGGGGCCCTCTGGAAACACCATATATTTT.

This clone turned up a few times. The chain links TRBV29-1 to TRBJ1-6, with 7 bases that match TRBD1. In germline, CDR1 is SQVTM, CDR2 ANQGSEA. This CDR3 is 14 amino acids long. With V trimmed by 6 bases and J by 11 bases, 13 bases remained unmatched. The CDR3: CSVITGQPPAPLHF. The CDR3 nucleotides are TGCAGCGTGATTACGGGACAGCCTCCTGCACCCCTCCACTTT. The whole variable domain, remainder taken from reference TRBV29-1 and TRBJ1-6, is SAVISQKPSRDICQRGTSLTIQCQVDSQVTMMFWYRQQPGQSLTLIATANQGSEATYESGFVIDKFPISRPNLTFSTLTVSNMSPEDSSIYLCSVITGQPPAPLHFGNGTRLTVT.

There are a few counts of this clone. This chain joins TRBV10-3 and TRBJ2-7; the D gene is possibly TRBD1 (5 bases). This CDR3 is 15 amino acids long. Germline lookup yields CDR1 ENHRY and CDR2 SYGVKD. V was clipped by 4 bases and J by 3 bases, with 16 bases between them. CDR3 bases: TGTGCCATCAGTGGAACACGCGACAGCAGCTACGAGCAGTACTTC. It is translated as CAISGTRDSSYEQYF.

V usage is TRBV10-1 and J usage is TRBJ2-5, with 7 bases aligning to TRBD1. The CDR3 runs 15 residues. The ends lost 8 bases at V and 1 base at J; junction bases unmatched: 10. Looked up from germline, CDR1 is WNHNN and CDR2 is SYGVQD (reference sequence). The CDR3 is CASRDREQGQETQYF. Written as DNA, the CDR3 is TGCGCCAGCCGCGACAGGGAACAGGGCCAAGAGACCCAGTACTTC.

CDR3 protein: CASSLRLLNTGELFF. DNA for the CDR3: TGTGCCAGCAGCTTACGTCTACTGAACACCGGGGAGCTGTTTTTT. V and J are TRBV7-2 and TRBJ2-2; D is uncertain. V shed 2 bases and J shed 1 base, with 8 bases lying between them. Germline V gene sequence: CDR1 SGHTA, CDR2 FQGNSA. The CDR3 runs to 15 residues. The variable domain in full, with the rest retrieved from reference TRBV7-2 and TRBJ2-2, is GAGVSQSPSNKVTEKGKDVELRCDPISGHTALYWYRQSLGQGLEFLIYFQGNSAPDKSGLPSDRFSAERTGGSVSTLTIQRTQQEDSAVYLCASSLRLLNTGELFFGEGSRLTVL.

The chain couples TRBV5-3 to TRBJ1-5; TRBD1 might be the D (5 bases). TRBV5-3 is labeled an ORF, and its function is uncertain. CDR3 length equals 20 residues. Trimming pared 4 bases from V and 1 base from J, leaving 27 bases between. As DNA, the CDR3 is TGTGCCAGAAGCACAAGTCAGGGTTTTCCCTATTATTCGAGCAATCAGCCCCAGCATTTT. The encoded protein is CARSTSQGFPYYSSNQPQHF.

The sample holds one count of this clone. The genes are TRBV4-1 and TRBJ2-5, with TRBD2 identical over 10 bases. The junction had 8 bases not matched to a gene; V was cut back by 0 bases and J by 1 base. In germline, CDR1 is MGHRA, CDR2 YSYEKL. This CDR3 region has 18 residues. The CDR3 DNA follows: TGCGCCAGCAGCCAAGATCTGGGAAGACTAGCGGGCCAAGAGACCCAGTACTTC. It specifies CASSQDLGRLAGQETQYF.

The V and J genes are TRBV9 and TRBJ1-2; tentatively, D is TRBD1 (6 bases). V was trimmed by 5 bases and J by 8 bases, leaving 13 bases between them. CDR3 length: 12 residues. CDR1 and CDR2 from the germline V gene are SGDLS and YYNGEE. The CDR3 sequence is CASSAGVKGYTF. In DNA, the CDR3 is TGTGCCAGCAGTGCAGGGGTAAAGGGCTACACCTTC. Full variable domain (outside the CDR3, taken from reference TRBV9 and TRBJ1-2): DSGVTQTPKHLITATGQRVTLRCSPRSGDLSVYWYQQSLDQGLQFLIQYYNGEERAKGNILERFSAQQFPDLHSELNLSSLELGDSALYFCASSAGVKGYTFGSGTRLTVV.

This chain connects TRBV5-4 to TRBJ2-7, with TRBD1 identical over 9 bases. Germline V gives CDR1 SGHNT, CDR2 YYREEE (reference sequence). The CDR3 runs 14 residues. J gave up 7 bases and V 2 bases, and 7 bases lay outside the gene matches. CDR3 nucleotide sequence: TGTGCCAGCAGCTTTTCACAGGGGGCGCTTGAGCAGTACTTC. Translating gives CASSFSQGALEQYF.

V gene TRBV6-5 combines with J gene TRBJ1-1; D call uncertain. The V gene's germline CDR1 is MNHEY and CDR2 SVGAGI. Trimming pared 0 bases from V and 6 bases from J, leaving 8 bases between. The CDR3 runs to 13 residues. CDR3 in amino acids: CASSYSYGAEAFF. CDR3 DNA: TGTGCCAGCAGTTACTCGTACGGGGCTGAAGCTTTCTTT.